Reported below is one T cell receptor (beta chain). The data derive from a study of long-term antiretroviral therapy in people with HIV. Each contributor possessed a minimum of one pre-ART and a minimum of two post-ART PBMC samples. Every single participant having HIV got treatment inside the United States. At the survey level, the v3.0 immunoSEQ assay was run. Profiling relied on immunoSEQ multiplex PCR, and the TCRdb table lists in-frame clones only, not all of them. The table shows approximately 33,000 clones, with 80% to 90% occurring only once. Sequenced material: unsorted PBMCs, taken 0.8 years before starting antiretroviral therapy. The receptor's source is a man aged 18 to 30 with HIV.

In DNA form, the CDR3 reads TGTGCCAGTGGACAGGGGGAGGAAGCTTTCTTT. As protein: CASGQGEEAFF. The chain employs TRBV9 and TRBJ1-1; 10 nucleotides align to TRBD1. V gave up 8 bases and J gave up 8 bases; unmatched junction bases: 3. Germline loops: CDR1 SGDLS, CDR2 YYNGEE. CDR3 length: 11 residues. Filled out from reference TRBV9 and TRBJ1-1, the complete variable domain reads DSGVTQTPKHLITATGQRVTLRCSPRSGDLSVYWYQQSLDQGLQFLIQYYNGEERAKGNILERFSAQQFPDLHSELNLSSLELGDSALYFCASGQGEEAFFGQGTRLTVV.